These T cell receptor beta chains were read from a single sample in a study of T cell repertoires in cytomegalovirus infection. TCRdb reprocessed the reads via MiXCR and lists one record per CDR3 protein. Among about 100,000 distinct CDR3 sequences listed, about 22% were seen once. Sequencing was performed on CD8+ T cells from PBMCs. The source is a human donor in good health (CMV status not recorded). Some clones in this sample may be carry-over from other donors' samples. Each CDR3 is given with its conserved first and last residue. D genes are given only for firm matches. Only part of the rows carry a size: once, few, many, or a class if the clone is expanded.

-	TRBV4-3	TRBJ2-3	17	-	TGCGCCAGCAGCCAATGGCCGGATGAGCCTAGCACAGATACGCAGTATTTT	CASSQWPDEPSTDTQYF
few	TRBV28	TRBJ1-5	14	-	TGTGCCAGCAGTCTTGAACGGGGCAATCAGCCCCAGCATTTT	CASSLERGNQPQHF
few	TRBV6-2/TRBV6-3	TRBJ1-5	15	TRBD1	TGTGCCAGCAGTGAAGGGACAGGGCCCCGGCAGCCCCAGCATTTT	CASSEGTGPRQPQHF
few	TRBV6-6	TRBJ1-5	14	TRBD1	TGTGCCAGCAAGATGGGACAGGACAATCAGCCCCAGCATTTT	CASKMGQDNQPQHF
few	TRBV7-3	TRBJ1-1	13	TRBD1	TGTGCCAGCAGCAGAGGGGGCGAGGCTGAAGCTTTCTTT	CASSRGGEAEAFF
few	TRBV7-2	TRBJ2-7	15	TRBD1	TGTGCCAGCAGCTTAGCCGGACAGGGTTTCTACGAGCAGTACTTC	CASSLAGQGFYEQYF
many	TRBV6-2/TRBV6-3	TRBJ2-2	16	TRBD2	TGTGCCAGCAGTTCCATCAGACTAGCGGTGACCGGGGAGCTGTTTTTT	CASSSIRLAVTGELFF
-	TRBV7-2	TRBJ2-1	14	TRBD1	TGTGCCAGCAGCCCAGGGACAGGGGGCAGTGAGCAGTTCTTC	CASSPGTGGSEQFF
-	TRBV7-9	TRBJ2-1	13	TRBD2	TGTGCCAGCACCCCAGCGGGGGCGGATGAGCAGTTCTTC	CASTPAGADEQFF
few	TRBV29-1	TRBJ1-2	13	-	TGCAGCGTTGAAAAGCAGGGAACCTATGGCTACACCTTC	CSVEKQGTYGYTF
many	TRBV28	TRBJ1-1	16	-	TGTGCCAGCAGTTGGGGGGGGGGAAGGGTCACGACTGAAGCTTTCTTT	CASSWGGGRVTTEAFF
-	TRBV14	TRBJ2-7	13	-	TGTGCCAGCAGCTACACTCCGACCTACGAGCAGTACTTC	CASSYTPTYEQYF
-	TRBV6-5	TRBJ1-1	12	-	TGTGCCAGCACCAATCAGGATTATGAAGCTTTCTTT	CASTNQDYEAFF
-	TRBV12-3/TRBV12-4	TRBJ2-7	15	TRBD2	TGTGCCAGCAGTTGGGGGGGGAGCGCTACCTACGAGCAGTACTTC	CASSWGGSATYEQYF
few	TRBV28	TRBJ1-3	16	-	TGTGCCAGCAGCCCCCAGGGACCGGGCTCTGGAAACACCATATATTTT	CASSPQGPGSGNTIYF
-	TRBV7-6	TRBJ1-1	15	-	TGTGCCAGCAGCTTAGCGGAGGGGACGAACACTGAAGCTTTCTTT	CASSLAEGTNTEAFF
-	TRBV7-8	TRBJ2-3	15	TRBD2	TGTGCCAGCAGCTTAACTAGCGGGAGTTCAGATACGCAGTATTTT	CASSLTSGSSDTQYF
-	TRBV29-1	TRBJ2-7	17	TRBD1	TGCAGCGTTGAAGATCGGGTCACCGGGACAGGGGGCCGCGAGCAGTACTTC	CSVEDRVTGTGGREQYF
-	TRBV28	TRBJ1-5	12	-	TGTGCCAGCAACTCAGGGTACCAGCCCCAGCATTTT	CASNSGYQPQHF
-	TRBV29-1	TRBJ2-7	14	-	TGCAGCGTTGAACTCATCTCCAGTCCCTACGAGCAGTACTTC	CSVELISSPYEQYF
-	TRBV7-2	TRBJ1-6	17	-	TGTGCCAGCAGCTTACAATACCCGAGCTCCTATAATTCACCCCTCCACTTT	CASSLQYPSSYNSPLHF
many	TRBV7-3	TRBJ1-2	16	TRBD1	TGTGCCAGCAGCTTAAAGGGGCAGGGGGAAGGCTATGGCTACACCTTC	CASSLKGQGEGYGYTF
-	TRBV5-6	TRBJ1-1	16	-	TGTGCCAGCAGCTTGCTGGGGGGCGGTTACAACACTGAAGCTTTCTTT	CASSLLGGGYNTEAFF
-	TRBV4-3	TRBJ2-7	16	-	TGCGCCAGCAGCCAAGAGGATGGCGGAGGCTCCTACGAGCAGTACTTC	CASSQEDGGGSYEQYF
-	TRBV25-1	TRBJ2-5	13	-	TGTGCCAGCAGCTCGGGGGATCAAGAGACCCAGTACTTC	CASSSGDQETQYF
-	TRBV4-3	TRBJ1-1	14	-	TGCGCCAGCAGCCACGCCCCAAGGGAGACTGAAGCTTTCTTT	CASSHAPRETEAFF
-	TRBV6-5	TRBJ1-1	15	TRBD1	TGTGCCAGCAGTCTGGGTCGGGACAGGAACACTGAAGCTTTCTTT	CASSLGRDRNTEAFF
many	TRBV20-1	TRBJ2-5	15	TRBD2	TGCAGTGCTAGAGATTGGGCTAGCGGGGGCGAGACCCAGTACTTC	CSARDWASGGETQYF
few	TRBV5-6	TRBJ2-7	15	TRBD1	TGTGCCAGCAGCTACCCCCGGGACAGTACCTACGAGCAGTACTTC	CASSYPRDSTYEQYF
few	TRBV7-9	TRBJ2-7	17	-	TGTGCCAGCAGCTCCCGTTCCCGGGAGCCCTACTCCTACGAGCAGTACTTC	CASSSRSREPYSYEQYF
few	TRBV11-2	TRBJ2-7	15	TRBD2	TGTGCCAGCAGCTCAAGGAGCAGCGGGAGATACGAGCAGTACTTC	CASSSRSSGRYEQYF
few	TRBV6-2/TRBV6-3	TRBJ1-1	12	-	TGTGCCAGCAGTTTTACAGGGACTGAAGCTTTCTTT	CASSFTGTEAFF
-	TRBV9	TRBJ2-3	16	-	TGTGCCAGCAGCGCTACCTCTCGTGGGCTCACAGATACGCAGTATTTT	CASSATSRGLTDTQYF
many	TRBV4-2	TRBJ2-1	16	TRBD2	TGTGCCAGCAGCCAAGGTCGGGGGGGCTCCTACAATGAGCAGTTCTTC	CASSQGRGGSYNEQFF
few	TRBV6-2/TRBV6-3	TRBJ2-5	14	TRBD1	TGTGCCAGCAGTGCCGACAGGGGGCTAGAGACCCAGTACTTC	CASSADRGLETQYF
-	TRBV29-1	TRBJ2-7	13	-	TGCAGCGCCGGAGGGACGGACTCCTACGAGCAGTACTTC	CSAGGTDSYEQYF